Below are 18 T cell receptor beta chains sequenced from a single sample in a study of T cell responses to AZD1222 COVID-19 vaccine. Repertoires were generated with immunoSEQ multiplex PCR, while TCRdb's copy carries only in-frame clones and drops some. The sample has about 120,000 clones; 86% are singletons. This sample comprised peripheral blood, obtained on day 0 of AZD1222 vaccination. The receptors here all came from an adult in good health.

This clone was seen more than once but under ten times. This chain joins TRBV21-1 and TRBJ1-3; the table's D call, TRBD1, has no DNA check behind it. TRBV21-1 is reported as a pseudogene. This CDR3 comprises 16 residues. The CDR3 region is CASSPRRGSSGNTIYF. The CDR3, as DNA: TGTGCCAGCAGCCCGCGCAGGGGGAGCTCTGGAAACACCATATATTTT.

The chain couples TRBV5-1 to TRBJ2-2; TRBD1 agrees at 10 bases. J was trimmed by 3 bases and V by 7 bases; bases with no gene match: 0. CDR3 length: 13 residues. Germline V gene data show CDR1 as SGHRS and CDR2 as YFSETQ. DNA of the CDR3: TGCGCCAGCGGACAGGGGGACACCGGGGAGCTGTTTTTT. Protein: CASGQGDTGELFF.

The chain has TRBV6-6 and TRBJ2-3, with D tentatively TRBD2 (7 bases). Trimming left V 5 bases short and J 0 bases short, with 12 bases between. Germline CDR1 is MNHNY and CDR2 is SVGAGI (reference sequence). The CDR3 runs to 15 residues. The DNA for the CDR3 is TGTGCCAGCAGTGCCGGGGGGCAGAGCACAGATACGCAGTATTTT. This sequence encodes CASSAGGQSTDTQYF.

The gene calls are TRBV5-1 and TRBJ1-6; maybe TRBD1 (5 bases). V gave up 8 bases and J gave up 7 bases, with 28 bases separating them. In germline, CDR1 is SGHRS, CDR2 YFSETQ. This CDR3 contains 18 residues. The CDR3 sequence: CARPAPGRSADKNSPLHF. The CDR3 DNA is TGCGCCAGGCCGGCCCCGGGACGGTCCGCGGATAAGAATTCACCCCTCCACTTT.

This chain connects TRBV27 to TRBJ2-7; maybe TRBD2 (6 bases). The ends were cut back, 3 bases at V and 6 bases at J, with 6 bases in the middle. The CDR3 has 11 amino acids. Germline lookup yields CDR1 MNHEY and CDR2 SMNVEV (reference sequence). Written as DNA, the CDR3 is TGTGCCAGCAGTTTGGGAGGCGAGCAGTACTTC. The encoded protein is CASSLGGEQYF.

Here the CDR3 DNA reads TGCGCCAGCAGCATACTACGCGGACGATACAATGAGCAGTTCTTC. Translation gives CASSILRGRYNEQFF. The rearrangement links TRBV5-1 to TRBJ2-1; D unresolved. V lost 4 bases to trimming and J lost 4 bases, with 15 bases between them. This CDR3 comprises 15 residues. Germline values: CDR1 SGHRS, CDR2 YFSETQ. Together with reference TRBV5-1 and TRBJ2-1, the CDR3 gives the full variable domain: KAGVTQTPRYLIKTRGQQVTLSCSPISGHRSVSWYQQTPGQGLQFLFEYFSETQRNKGNFPGRFSGRQFSNSRSEMNVSTLELGDSALYLCASSILRGRYNEQFFGPGTRLTVL.

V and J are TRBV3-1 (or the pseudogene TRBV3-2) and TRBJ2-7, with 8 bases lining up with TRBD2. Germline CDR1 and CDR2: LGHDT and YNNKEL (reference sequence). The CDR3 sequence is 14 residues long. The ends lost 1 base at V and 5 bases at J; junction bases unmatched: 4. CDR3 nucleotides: TGTGCCAGCAGCCAAGCGAGCGGGGGCGACGAGCAGTACTTC. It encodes CASSQASGGDEQYF.

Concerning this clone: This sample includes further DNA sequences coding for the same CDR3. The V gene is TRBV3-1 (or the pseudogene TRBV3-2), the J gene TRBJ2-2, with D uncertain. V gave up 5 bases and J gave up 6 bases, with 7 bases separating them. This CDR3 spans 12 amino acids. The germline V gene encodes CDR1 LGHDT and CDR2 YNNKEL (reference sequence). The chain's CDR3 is CASSMYPGELFF. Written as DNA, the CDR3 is TGTGCCAGCAGCATGTACCCCGGGGAGCTGTTTTTT.

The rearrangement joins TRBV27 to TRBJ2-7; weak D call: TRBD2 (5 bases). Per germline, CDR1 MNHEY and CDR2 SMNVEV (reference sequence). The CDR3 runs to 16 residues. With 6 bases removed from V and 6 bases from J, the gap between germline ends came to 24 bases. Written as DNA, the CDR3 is TGTGCCAGCAGCCAATTTGAACGGGGTCCCCCCGGCGAGCAGTACTTC. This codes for CASSQFERGPPGEQYF.

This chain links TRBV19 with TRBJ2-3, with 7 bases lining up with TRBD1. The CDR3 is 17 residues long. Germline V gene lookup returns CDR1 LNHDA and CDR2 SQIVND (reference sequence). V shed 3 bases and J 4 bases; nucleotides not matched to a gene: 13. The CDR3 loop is CASSMDSGRGTSDTQYF. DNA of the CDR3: TGTGCCAGTAGTATGGATTCGGGCAGGGGGACGTCAGATACGCAGTATTTT.

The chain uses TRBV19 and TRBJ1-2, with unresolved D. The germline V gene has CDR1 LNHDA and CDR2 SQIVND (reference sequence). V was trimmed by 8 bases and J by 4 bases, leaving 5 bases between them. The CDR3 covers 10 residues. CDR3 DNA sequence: TGTGCCAGTGGCGGCTATGGCTACACCTTC. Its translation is CASGGYGYTF.

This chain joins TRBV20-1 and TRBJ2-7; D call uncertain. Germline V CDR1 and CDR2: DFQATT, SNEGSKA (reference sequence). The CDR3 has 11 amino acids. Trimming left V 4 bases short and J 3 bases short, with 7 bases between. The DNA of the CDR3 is TGCAGTGCTACCCTCAGCTACGAGCAGTACTTC. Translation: CSATLSYEQYF.

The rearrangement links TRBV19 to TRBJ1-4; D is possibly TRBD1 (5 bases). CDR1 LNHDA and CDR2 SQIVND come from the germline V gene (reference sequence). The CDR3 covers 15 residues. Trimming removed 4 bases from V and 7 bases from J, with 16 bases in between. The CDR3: CASSSQVRAFEKLFF. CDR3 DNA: TGTGCCAGTAGTAGCCAGGTCAGGGCCTTTGAAAAACTGTTTTTT. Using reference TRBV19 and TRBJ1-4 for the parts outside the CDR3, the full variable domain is DGGITQSPKYLFRKEGQNVTLSCEQNLNHDAMYWYRQDPGQGLRLIYYSQIVNDFQKGDIAEGYSVSREKKESFPLTVTSAQKNPTAFYLCASSSQVRAFEKLFFGSGTQLSVL.

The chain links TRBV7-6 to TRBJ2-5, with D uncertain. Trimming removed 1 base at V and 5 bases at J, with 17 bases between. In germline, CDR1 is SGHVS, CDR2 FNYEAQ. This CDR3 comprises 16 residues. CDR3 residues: CASSLEYLSVWETQYF. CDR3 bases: TGTGCCAGCAGCTTAGAGTATCTGAGCGTATGGGAGACCCAGTACTTC.

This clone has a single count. The CDR3 is CASRAGTGGARGYTF. CDR3 DNA: TGCGCCAGCAGAGCCGGGACAGGGGGCGCGAGGGGCTACACCTTC. V gene TRBV10-1 combines with J gene TRBJ1-2; 12 bases map to TRBD1. V lost 6 bases, J lost 8 bases, and 10 bases stayed unmatched. CDR1 WNHNN and CDR2 SYGVQD come from the germline V gene (reference sequence). CDR3 length: 15 residues.

The CDR3 sequence: CATSSLNYGYTF. In DNA form, the CDR3 reads TGTGCCACCTCCAGCCTAAACTATGGCTACACCTTC. This chain connects TRBV27 to TRBJ1-2; no clear D. The CDR3 length is 12 residues. Per the germline V gene, CDR1 is MNHEY and CDR2 is SMNVEV (reference sequence). Between the trimmed V and J ends, which lost 10 bases and 2 bases, there was a span of 11 bases.

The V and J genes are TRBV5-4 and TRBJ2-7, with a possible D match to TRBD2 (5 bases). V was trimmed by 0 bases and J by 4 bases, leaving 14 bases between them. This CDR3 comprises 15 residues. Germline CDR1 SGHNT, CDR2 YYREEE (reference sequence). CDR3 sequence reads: CASSLGTGFLYEQYF. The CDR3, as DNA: TGTGCCAGCAGCTTGGGCACGGGGTTTTTGTACGAGCAGTACTTC.

CDR3 region: CAVGQGMVNTEAFF. CDR3 sequence (DNA): TGTGCCGTGGGACAGGGGATGGTGAACACTGAAGCTTTCTTT. The chain uses TRBV6-5 and TRBJ1-1; TRBD1 aligns across 10 bases. With V trimmed by 11 bases and J by 0 bases, 6 bases remained unmatched. The CDR3 sequence is 14 residues long. The germline CDR1 and CDR2 sequences are MNHEY and SVGAGI.